Below, 2 T cell receptor beta chains from the same sample are listed, as sequenced in a study of T cells in localized non-small cell lung cancer. Sequencing used immunoSEQ multiplex PCR; TCRdb keeps in-frame clones, though not all of them. The profile shows about 72,000 clones, about 83% of them singletons. Material: peripheral blood, obtained before any cancer treatment. The receptors originated from a female donor older than 55 with stage I lung adenocarcinoma.

This rearrangement joins TRBV5-6 to TRBJ1-1, with D perhaps TRBD1 (5 bases). Germline V lookup: CDR1 SGHDT, CDR2 YYEEEE. The CDR3 extends over 15 amino acids. The V and J ends lost 1 base and 1 base respectively, with 11 bases between them. CDR3 nucleotides: TGTGCCAGCAGCTTGCGAGGGACGGGGAACACTGAAGCTTTCTTT. This sequence encodes CASSLRGTGNTEAFF.

In its sample, this clone was seen a few times. This chain joins TRBV10-1 and TRBJ2-1, with D unresolved. Deletions cut 5 bases from V and 2 bases from J, with 4 bases between. Germline loops: CDR1 WNHNN, CDR2 SYGVQD (reference sequence). The CDR3 loop spans 12 amino acids. CDR3 protein: CASSQTYNEQFF. Written as DNA, the CDR3 is TGCGCCAGCAGTCAGACCTACAATGAGCAGTTCTTC.